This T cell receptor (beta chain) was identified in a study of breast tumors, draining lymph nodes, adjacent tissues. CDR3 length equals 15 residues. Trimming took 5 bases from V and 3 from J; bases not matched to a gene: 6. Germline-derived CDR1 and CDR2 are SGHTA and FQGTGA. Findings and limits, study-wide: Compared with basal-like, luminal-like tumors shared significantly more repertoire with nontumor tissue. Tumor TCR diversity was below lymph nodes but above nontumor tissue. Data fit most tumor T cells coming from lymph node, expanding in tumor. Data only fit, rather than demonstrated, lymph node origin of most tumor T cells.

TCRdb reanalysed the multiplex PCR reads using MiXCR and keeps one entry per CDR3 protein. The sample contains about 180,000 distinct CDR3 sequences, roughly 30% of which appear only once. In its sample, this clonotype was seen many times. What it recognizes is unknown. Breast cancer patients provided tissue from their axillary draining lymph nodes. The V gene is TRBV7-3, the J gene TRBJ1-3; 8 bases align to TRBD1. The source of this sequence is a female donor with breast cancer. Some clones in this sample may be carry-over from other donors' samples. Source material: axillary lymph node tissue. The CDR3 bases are TGTGCCAGCAGCATGTCAGGGGGCTTTGGAAACACCATATATTTT. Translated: CASSMSGGFGNTIYF.